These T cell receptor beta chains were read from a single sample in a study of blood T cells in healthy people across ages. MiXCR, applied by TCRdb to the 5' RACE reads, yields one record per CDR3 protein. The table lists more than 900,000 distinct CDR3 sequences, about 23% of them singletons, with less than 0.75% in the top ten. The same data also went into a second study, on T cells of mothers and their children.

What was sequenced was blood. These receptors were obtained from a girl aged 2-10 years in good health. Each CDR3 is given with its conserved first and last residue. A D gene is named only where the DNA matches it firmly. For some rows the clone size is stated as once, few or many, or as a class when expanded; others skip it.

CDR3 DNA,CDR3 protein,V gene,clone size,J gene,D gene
TGTGCCAGTAGTAGCCGACAGGGTGAAGAAGCTTTCTTT,CASSSRQGEEAFF,TRBV19,NA,TRBJ1-1,TRBD1
TGTGCCAGCAGCGTAAGGGACGGGAACTACTGGGAGCAGTACTTC,CASSVRDGNYWEQYF,TRBV7-2,NA,TRBJ2-7,NA
TGTGCCAGTAGTATCTTCGCGGGAGTTGAGCAGTTCTTC,CASSIFAGVEQFF,TRBV19,few,TRBJ2-1,TRBD2
TGTGCCAGCAGTGAATTAGCGGACACCATATATTTT,CASSELADTIYF,TRBV6-1,NA,TRBJ1-3,NA
TGCAGCGTTGTATGGGAAGGCAATCAGCCCCAGCATTTT,CSVVWEGNQPQHF,TRBV29-1,few,TRBJ1-5,NA
TGCGCCAGCAGCCACACAGGGGCTAGTACAGAGACCCAGTACTTC,CASSHTGASTETQYF,TRBV4-3,few,TRBJ2-5,TRBD1
TGCAGTGCTAGAGATCTACAGTCCTACGAGCAGTACTTC,CSARDLQSYEQYF,TRBV20-1,few,TRBJ2-7,NA
TGTGCCACCAGCGTCCCTTACAGGAATGAGCAGTTCTTC,CATSVPYRNEQFF,TRBV24-1,few,TRBJ2-1,NA
TGTGCCAGCAACCTACGGGAGAATTCACCCCTCCACTTT,CASNLRENSPLHF,TRBV12-3/TRBV12-4,NA,TRBJ1-6,NA
TGTGCCAGCAGCCACCTTAACTATGGCTACACCTTC,CASSHLNYGYTF,TRBV11-2,NA,TRBJ1-2,NA
TGTGCCAGCAGCTTATCGGTAGGGGCGACCGGGGAGCTGTTTTTT,CASSLSVGATGELFF,TRBV12-3/TRBV12-4,NA,TRBJ2-2,NA
TGTGCCAGCAGCTTGTCCGGGGATCCCTACGAGCAGTACTTC,CASSLSGDPYEQYF,TRBV7-9,NA,TRBJ2-7,NA
TGCAGCTCCGGACAGGGAAATAAGAACACTGAAGCTTTCTTT,CSSGQGNKNTEAFF,TRBV29-1,NA,TRBJ1-1,TRBD1
TGTGCCAGCAGTGAGAATCCTCGACAGGGATACCTTTATGGCTACACCTTC,CASSENPRQGYLYGYTF,TRBV2,few,TRBJ1-2,TRBD1
TGTGCCAGCAGTAGACAAGGCCGAGACGCCACCTTC,CASSRQGRDATF,TRBV6-2/TRBV6-3,few,TRBJ1-2,NA
TGCAGCGTTGCCTCTAGCAGCGAGACCCAGTACTTC,CSVASSSETQYF,TRBV29-1,once,TRBJ2-5,NA
TGCGCCAGCAGCCAAGATGGGGGGCACCAGCAGTATTTT,CASSQDGGHQQYF,TRBV4-3,few,TRBJ2-3,NA
TGCGCCAGCAGCTTGCTTTGGCAAGAGACCCAGTACTTC,CASSLLWQETQYF,TRBV5-1,NA,TRBJ2-5,NA
TGTGCCAGCAGTTTGGAGCGGCAGGGGACCTACGAGCAGTACTTC,CASSLERQGTYEQYF,TRBV12-3/TRBV12-4,NA,TRBJ2-7,NA
TGCGCCAGCAGCTTAAATCCACAGGGGGCTAGTATAGATACGCAGTATTTT,CASSLNPQGASIDTQYF,TRBV5-1,few,TRBJ2-3,TRBD1
TGTGCCACCAGTGAGGCCGGACGAGGACAGCTCACAGATACGCAGTATTTT,CATSEAGRGQLTDTQYF,TRBV24-1,NA,TRBJ2-3,NA
TGTGCCAGCAGCCCTTCAAGCGGGGCCTCCTACGAGCAGTACTTC,CASSPSSGASYEQYF,TRBV7-2,NA,TRBJ2-7,TRBD2
TGTGCCAGCAGTTCGGACCCTTATGGGGCTTTCTTT,CASSSDPYGAFF,TRBV28,NA,TRBJ1-1,NA
TGCAGTGCTAGGCGACTCGAGGCCATGAACACTGAAGCTTTCTTT,CSARRLEAMNTEAFF,TRBV20-1,NA,TRBJ1-1,NA
TGTGCCAGCAGTCCAGGGGGCGAGCAGTACTTC,CASSPGGEQYF,TRBV28,many,TRBJ2-7,TRBD1
TGTGCCAGCAGCCCGACCCAGGGTGCCCGCCCCTACGAGCAGTACTTC,CASSPTQGARPYEQYF,TRBV3-1,few,TRBJ2-7,NA
TGTGCCAGCAGAACAGCCTCTAACTATGGCTACACCTTC,CASRTASNYGYTF,TRBV11-2,NA,TRBJ1-2,NA
TGTGCCAGCAATCCCAGTATAGGGACAGGAGGCACCGGGGAGCTGTTTTTT,CASNPSIGTGGTGELFF,TRBV9,NA,TRBJ2-2,TRBD1
TGTGCCAGCAGTTTGAGAGAAGACCAGCCCCAGCATTTT,CASSLREDQPQHF,TRBV12-3/TRBV12-4,NA,TRBJ1-5,NA
TGTGCCAGCAGTTACTACAGCCGGGGTTCTAACTATGGCTACACCTTC,CASSYYSRGSNYGYTF,TRBV6-6,few,TRBJ1-2,NA
TGCAGCGTTGTCAGACAGGCAAGTACAGATACGCAGTATTTT,CSVVRQASTDTQYF,TRBV29-1,few,TRBJ2-3,NA
TGCAGCGTTGATTTAGGACAGGGGGCCTACAATGAGCAGTTCTTC,CSVDLGQGAYNEQFF,TRBV29-1,NA,TRBJ2-1,TRBD1
TGCAGTGCTAGACCCCTGACAGCAGCCAAAAACATTCAGTACTTC,CSARPLTAAKNIQYF,TRBV20-1,NA,TRBJ2-4,NA
TGTGCCAGCAGCCAAGTACAGGGGCCCTCCAATGAGCAGTTCTTC,CASSQVQGPSNEQFF,TRBV3-1,few,TRBJ2-1,TRBD1
TGTGCCAGCAGCTTTCCGGACAGTAACTACGAGCAGTACTTC,CASSFPDSNYEQYF,TRBV7-2,few,TRBJ2-7,NA
TGTGCCAGCAGTGAATTCGTGACTAGCGGCTCGAACACCGGGGAGCTGTTTTTT,CASSEFVTSGSNTGELFF,TRBV2,few,TRBJ2-2,TRBD2
TGTGCCAGCAGTTCCTCCGTCCCCTCCTACAATGAGCAGTTCTTC,CASSSSVPSYNEQFF,TRBV28,NA,TRBJ2-1,NA
TGTGCCAGCAGCCCTGGGACAGAGGACTATGGCTACACCTTC,CASSPGTEDYGYTF,TRBV7-8,NA,TRBJ1-2,TRBD1
TGTGCCACCAGTGGTCCCGGACAACAAGAGACCCAGTACTTC,CATSGPGQQETQYF,TRBV24-1,once,TRBJ2-5,NA
TGTGCCAGCAGCCAAGATTGGGGCGAGTCCTACGAGCAGTACTTC,CASSQDWGESYEQYF,TRBV3-1,NA,TRBJ2-7,NA
TGTGCCAGCAGTGAATTAGGGGACAGGGGGGCACTGGATGGCTACACCTTC,CASSELGDRGALDGYTF,TRBV6-1,NA,TRBJ1-2,TRBD1
TGTGCCAGCAGCCAACAGGGCCCCACGGTGAATGAGCAGTTCTTC,CASSQQGPTVNEQFF,TRBV4-2,few,TRBJ2-1,NA
TGTGCCAACAACAGACCGAGTCACTCCTATAATTCACCCCTCCACTTT,CANNRPSHSYNSPLHF,TRBV6-2/TRBV6-3,NA,TRBJ1-6,NA
TGTGCCAGCAGCTTAGTAAGAGAAGCTTTCTTT,CASSLVREAFF,TRBV7-2,NA,TRBJ1-1,NA
TGTGCCAGCAGTGACCCCACCAGGGGGCCATACGAGCAGTACTTC,CASSDPTRGPYEQYF,TRBV2,few,TRBJ2-7,TRBD1
TGTGCCAGCAGTGCAGAGACTTGGGACATTCAGTACTTC,CASSAETWDIQYF,TRBV6-4,few,TRBJ2-4,NA
TGTGCCAGCAGCCATAGAGGGGGTATGGACGAGCAGTACTTC,CASSHRGGMDEQYF,TRBV28,NA,TRBJ2-7,NA
TGCAGTGCTAGAGCGGGGAACGCCTACGAGCAGTACTTC,CSARAGNAYEQYF,TRBV20-1,once,TRBJ2-7,NA
TGTGCCAGCTCCGAGGCGGGGTTGATCGATGAGCAGTTCTTC,CASSEAGLIDEQFF,TRBV28,NA,TRBJ2-1,NA
TGTGCCAGCAGTCCCAACGAAGGCTGGGGGGAGACCCAGTACTTC,CASSPNEGWGETQYF,TRBV28,NA,TRBJ2-5,NA
TGTGCCAGCAGCCAAGAACAGCGAGTAGACACTGAAGCTTTCTTT,CASSQEQRVDTEAFF,TRBV3-1,few,TRBJ1-1,NA
TGTGCCAGCAGCTTTTATCTAGCGGGGGGCACCGGGGAGCTGTTTTTT,CASSFYLAGGTGELFF,TRBV7-2,NA,TRBJ2-2,TRBD2
TGCGCCAGCAGCGGACCCGGGACAGACACCAATGAGCAGTTCTTC,CASSGPGTDTNEQFF,TRBV9,few,TRBJ2-1,TRBD1
TGTGCCACCAGCGACAGGGGGCTCCAAGAGACCCAGTACTTC,CATSDRGLQETQYF,TRBV15,few,TRBJ2-5,TRBD1
TGTGCCAGCAGTTCCTTAGCGGGAGAGAGAGTGTTCACCGGGGAGCTGTTTTTT,CASSSLAGERVFTGELFF,TRBV12-3/TRBV12-4,few,TRBJ2-2,TRBD2
TGTGCCAGCAGTGATGGCCCTGCAACTAATGAAAAACTGTTTTTT,CASSDGPATNEKLFF,TRBV6-1,NA,TRBJ1-4,NA
TGCGCCAGCAGCCAAGTAGGCCGGGAACGCACAGATACGCAGTATTTT,CASSQVGRERTDTQYF,TRBV4-1,NA,TRBJ2-3,NA